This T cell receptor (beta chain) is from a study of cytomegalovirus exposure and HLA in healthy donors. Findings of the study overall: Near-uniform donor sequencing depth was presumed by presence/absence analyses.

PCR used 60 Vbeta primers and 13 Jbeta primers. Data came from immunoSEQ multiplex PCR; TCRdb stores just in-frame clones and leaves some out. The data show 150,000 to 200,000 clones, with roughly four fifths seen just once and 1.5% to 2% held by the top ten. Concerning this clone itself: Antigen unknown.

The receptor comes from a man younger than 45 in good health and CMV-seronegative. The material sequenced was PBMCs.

CDR3 in DNA: TGTGCCAGCAGTCAGACAGGTATGAACACTGAAGCTTTCTTT. It yields the protein CASSQTGMNTEAFF. V is TRBV28 and J is TRBJ1-1; possibly TRBD1 for D (6 bases). Trimming stripped 5 bases from V and 0 bases from J, with 10 bases between. The germline V gene has CDR1 MDHEN and CDR2 SYDVKM. The CDR3 is made up of 14 amino acids.